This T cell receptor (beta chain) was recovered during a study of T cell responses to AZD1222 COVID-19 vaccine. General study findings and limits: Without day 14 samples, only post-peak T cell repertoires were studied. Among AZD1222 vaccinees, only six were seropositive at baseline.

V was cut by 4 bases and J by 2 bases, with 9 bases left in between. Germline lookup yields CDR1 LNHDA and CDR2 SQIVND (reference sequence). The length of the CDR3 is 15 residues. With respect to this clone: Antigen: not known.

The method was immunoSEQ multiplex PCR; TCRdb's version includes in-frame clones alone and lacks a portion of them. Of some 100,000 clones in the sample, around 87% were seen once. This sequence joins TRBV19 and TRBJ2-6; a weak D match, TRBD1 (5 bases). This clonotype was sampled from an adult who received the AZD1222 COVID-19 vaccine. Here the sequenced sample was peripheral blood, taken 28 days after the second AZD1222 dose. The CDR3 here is CASSNPRAGANVLTF. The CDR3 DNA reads TGTGCCAGTAGTAACCCCAGGGCTGGGGCCAACGTCCTGACTTTC.